This entry lists 10 T cell receptor beta chains sequenced from one sample in a study of monozygotic twins with inflammatory bowel disease. TCRdb reprocessed the 5' RACE reads and keeps a single row for each CDR3 protein, giving no DNA. In total, the table holds more than 350,000 distinct CDR3 sequences. Sequencing used blood. These receptors were taken from a human donor with ulcerative colitis or Crohn's disease, or a healthy co-twin of an affected twin (not recorded which).

Here the CDR3 reads CSVDRMNSGGGFF. This chain links TRBV29-1 with TRBJ2-1; with no DNA, the TCRdb D assignment of TRBD2 cannot be verified. The CDR3 is 13 residues long. Germline V CDR1 and CDR2: SQVTM, ANQGSEA.

J is TRBJ2-5 and V is TRBV12-3 or TRBV12-4; the TCRdb D gene call, TRBD2, has no DNA to confirm it. The CDR3 is made up of 13 amino acids. The CDR3 here is CASRSSGQETQYF.

This rearrangement joins TRBV21-1 to TRBJ1-4; the TRBD1 assignment by TCRdb is unverifiable without DNA. TRBV21-1 corresponds to a pseudogene. This CDR3 comprises 13 residues. The CDR3: CASSKWPGEKLFF.

The chain is built from TRBV20-1 and TRBJ2-7. This CDR3 is built from 12 residues. Germline assignment: CDR1 DFQATT and CDR2 SNEGSKA (reference sequence). CDR3 protein: CSASGLSYEQYF.

The chain joins TRBV5-1 to TRBJ2-3; TCRdb calls TRBD1, which cannot be checked without DNA. CDR1 is SGHRS, CDR2 YFSETQ, per germline. This CDR3 contains 17 residues. CDR3 amino acids: CASSLGPPGGWEDTQYF. The full variable domain, completed using reference TRBV5-1 and TRBJ2-3, is KAGVTQTPRYLIKTRGQQVTLSCSPISGHRSVSWYQQTPGQGLQFLFEYFSETQRNKGNFPGRFSGRQFSNSRSEMNVSTLELGDSALYLCASSLGPPGGWEDTQYFGPGTRLTVL.

The chain combines TRBV12-3 or TRBV12-4 with TRBJ2-4; TCRdb outputs TRBD1, but without DNA this stays unchecked. The CDR3 runs 14 residues. CDR3 sequence reads: CASSFGGPKNIQYF.

The rearrangement links TRBV5-1 to TRBJ2-1; TCRdb returns TRBD2, unconfirmable since there is no DNA. The CDR3 sequence is 16 residues long. CDR1 is SGHRS and CDR2 is YFSETQ in the germline V gene. The CDR3 here is CASTTPGGANYNEQFF.

This rearrangement joins TRBV5-5 to TRBJ2-2. The CDR3 contains 13 residues. The V gene's germline CDR1 is SGHKS and CDR2 YYEKEE (reference sequence). The chain's CDR3 is CASTLGTKGELFF.

This chain connects TRBV7-9 to TRBJ2-6. Germline CDR1 and CDR2: SEHNR and FQNEAQ (reference sequence). The CDR3 extends over 15 amino acids. CDR3 sequence: CASSSSETGANVLTF.

The chain carries TRBV7-9 and TRBJ2-3; TCRdb's D call of TRBD2 is untestable without DNA. The CDR3 runs 16 residues. CDR1 is SEHNR, CDR2 FQNEAQ, per germline (reference sequence). The CDR3 sequence: CASSKRTSGATDTQYF.